This is a list of T cell receptor beta chains from one sample in a study of shared clonotypes between healthy human individuals. TCRdb's copy holds only in-frame clones and misses some; the assay was immunoSEQ multiplex PCR. The table records hundreds of thousands of clones, around 72% of them present only once. Sample: memory CD4+ T cells sorted from blood. The receptors were sampled from a young woman in good health. Each CDR3 is given with its conserved first and last residue. Fields, in order: clone size, V gene, D gene, J gene, CDR3 protein, CDR3 DNA. The D gene is left open where the match is weak. Clone size is not always given. Where it is, it says once, few, many or a class for expanded clones.

abundance: -
v_gene: TRBV7-7
d_gene: -
j_gene: TRBJ2-7
CDR3aa: CASSRDGQWGEQYF
CDR3nt: TGTGCCAGCAGCCGGGACGGCCAGTGGGGCGAGCAGTACTTC

abundance: -
v_gene: TRBV5-1
d_gene: TRBD2
j_gene: TRBJ2-3
CDR3aa: CASSSEASGPTDTQYF
CDR3nt: TGCGCCAGCAGCTCGGAGGCTAGCGGGCCCACAGATACGCAGTATTTT

abundance: -
v_gene: TRBV5-1
d_gene: -
j_gene: TRBJ1-4
CDR3aa: CASSLGQHLGEKLFF
CDR3nt: TGCGCCAGCAGCTTGGGACAGCATCTCGGTGAAAAACTGTTTTTT

abundance: -
v_gene: TRBV19
d_gene: TRBD1
j_gene: TRBJ1-5
CDR3aa: CASSIGDRFDQPQHF
CDR3nt: TGTGCCAGTAGTATCGGGGACAGGTTCGATCAGCCCCAGCATTTT

abundance: once
v_gene: TRBV28
d_gene: TRBD2
j_gene: TRBJ2-1
CDR3aa: CASSLFAGAYNEQFF
CDR3nt: TGTGCCAGCAGTTTGTTCGCGGGAGCCTACAATGAGCAGTTCTTC

abundance: -
v_gene: TRBV7-9
d_gene: TRBD2
j_gene: TRBJ2-6
CDR3aa: CAGWGGSGANVLTF
CDR3nt: TGTGCCGGATGGGGGGGCTCTGGGGCCAACGTCCTGACTTTC

abundance: many
v_gene: TRBV5-5
d_gene: -
j_gene: TRBJ1-3
CDR3aa: CASSLNQSPGNTIYF
CDR3nt: TGTGCCAGCAGCTTGAATCAGAGCCCAGGAAACACCATATATTTT

abundance: few
v_gene: TRBV6-5
d_gene: -
j_gene: TRBJ1-1
CDR3aa: CASSLLGASSTEAFF
CDR3nt: TGTGCCAGCAGTTTGCTCGGAGCCTCTAGCACTGAAGCTTTCTTT

abundance: -
v_gene: TRBV28
d_gene: -
j_gene: TRBJ2-7
CDR3aa: CASSTGDRPYEQYF
CDR3nt: TGTGCCAGCAGCACCGGAGACAGACCCTACGAGCAGTACTTC

abundance: -
v_gene: TRBV27
d_gene: -
j_gene: TRBJ2-1
CDR3aa: CASSLIRQRGTYNEQFF
CDR3nt: TGTGCCAGCAGTTTAATCCGGCAGCGTGGGACCTACAATGAGCAGTTCTTC

abundance: -
v_gene: TRBV5-4
d_gene: -
j_gene: TRBJ2-3
CDR3aa: CASSDQRATVDTQYF
CDR3nt: TGTGCCAGCAGCGACCAGCGGGCTACAGTGGATACGCAGTATTTT

abundance: -
v_gene: TRBV28
d_gene: TRBD1
j_gene: TRBJ1-3
CDR3aa: CASSFLGQGASGNTIYF
CDR3nt: TGTGCCAGCAGTTTTCTAGGACAGGGGGCGAGTGGGAACACCATATATTTT

abundance: few
v_gene: TRBV6-1
d_gene: -
j_gene: TRBJ1-1
CDR3aa: CASELSIMNTEAFF
CDR3nt: TGTGCCAGCGAGTTGTCGATTATGAACACTGAAGCTTTCTTT

abundance: -
v_gene: TRBV2
d_gene: -
j_gene: TRBJ1-1
CDR3aa: CASSEARGATEAFF
CDR3nt: TGTGCCAGCAGTGAGGCCAGGGGTGCCACTGAAGCTTTCTTT

abundance: -
v_gene: TRBV18
d_gene: -
j_gene: TRBJ1-1
CDR3aa: CASSPTGVNTEAFF
CDR3nt: TGTGCCAGCTCACCGACAGGAGTGAACACTGAAGCTTTCTTT

abundance: -
v_gene: TRBV18
d_gene: TRBD2
j_gene: TRBJ2-3
CDR3aa: CASSAGVGADFTDTQYF
CDR3nt: TGTGCCAGCTCAGCGGGGGTCGGGGCGGATTTCACAGATACGCAGTATTTT

abundance: -
v_gene: TRBV4-1
d_gene: -
j_gene: TRBJ2-3
CDR3aa: CASNRGRVLGDTQYF
CDR3nt: TGCGCCAGCAACCGGGGGCGGGTGCTAGGAGATACGCAGTATTTT

abundance: once
v_gene: TRBV28
d_gene: TRBD1
j_gene: TRBJ1-5
CDR3aa: CASSFILGTGGLSNQPQHF
CDR3nt: TGTGCCAGCAGTTTTATTTTAGGGACAGGGGGTCTTAGCAATCAGCCCCAGCATTTT

abundance: once
v_gene: TRBV5-1
d_gene: -
j_gene: TRBJ2-1
CDR3aa: CASSLERPSYNEQFF
CDR3nt: TGCGCCAGCAGCCTGGAGCGGCCCTCCTACAATGAGCAGTTCTTC

abundance: -
v_gene: TRBV5-1
d_gene: -
j_gene: TRBJ1-3
CDR3aa: CASSLASSGNTIYF
CDR3nt: TGCGCCAGCAGCTTGGCCAGCAGCGGAAACACCATATATTTT

abundance: -
v_gene: TRBV2
d_gene: TRBD1
j_gene: TRBJ1-4
CDR3aa: CASRRGTGRDNEKLFF
CDR3nt: TGTGCCAGCAGGCGCGGGACAGGGCGAGATAATGAAAAACTGTTTTTT

abundance: -
v_gene: TRBV5-1
d_gene: -
j_gene: TRBJ2-1
CDR3aa: CASSGLEQFF
CDR3nt: TGCGCCAGCAGCGGGCTTGAGCAGTTCTTC

abundance: -
v_gene: TRBV28
d_gene: -
j_gene: TRBJ2-1
CDR3aa: CASESLGEQFF
CDR3nt: TGTGCCAGCGAATCTCTAGGGGAGCAGTTCTTC

abundance: -
v_gene: TRBV6-5
d_gene: -
j_gene: TRBJ1-2
CDR3aa: CASSYSRLAVYGYTF
CDR3nt: TGTGCCAGCAGTTACTCGAGGCTGGCGGTCTATGGCTACACCTTC

abundance: -
v_gene: TRBV5-1
d_gene: TRBD2
j_gene: TRBJ2-3
CDR3aa: CASSLVLAGAADTQYF
CDR3nt: TGCGCCAGCAGCTTGGTTTTAGCGGGAGCCGCGGATACGCAGTATTTT

abundance: -
v_gene: TRBV28
d_gene: TRBD2
j_gene: TRBJ2-1
CDR3aa: CASWDYPYEQFF
CDR3nt: TGTGCCAGTTGGGACTACCCATATGAGCAGTTCTTC

abundance: -
v_gene: TRBV4-1
d_gene: TRBD1
j_gene: TRBJ2-1
CDR3aa: CASSQEGGQGLNEQFF
CDR3nt: TGCGCCAGCAGCCAAGAAGGGGGACAGGGGTTGAATGAGCAGTTCTTC

abundance: -
v_gene: TRBV11-2
d_gene: -
j_gene: TRBJ2-5
CDR3aa: CASSSTLGQQETQYF
CDR3nt: TGTGCCAGCAGCTCCACCCTTGGACAGCAAGAGACCCAGTACTTC

abundance: -
v_gene: TRBV27
d_gene: TRBD2
j_gene: TRBJ2-3
CDR3aa: CASSVTSGVTDTQYF
CDR3nt: TGTGCCAGCAGTGTAACTAGCGGGGTCACAGATACGCAGTATTTT

abundance: few
v_gene: TRBV7-2
d_gene: -
j_gene: TRBJ2-1
CDR3aa: CASSLQRDVEQFF
CDR3nt: TGTGCCAGCAGCTTACAGAGAGATGTTGAGCAGTTCTTC

abundance: -
v_gene: TRBV6-1
d_gene: TRBD1
j_gene: TRBJ2-7
CDR3aa: CASSGQGANYEQYF
CDR3nt: TGTGCCAGCAGTGGACAGGGGGCTAACTACGAGCAGTACTTC

abundance: many
v_gene: TRBV5-1
d_gene: TRBD1
j_gene: TRBJ2-2
CDR3aa: CASSLGDRDTGELFF
CDR3nt: TGCGCCAGCAGCTTGGGGGACAGGGACACCGGGGAGCTGTTTTTT

abundance: few
v_gene: TRBV2
d_gene: -
j_gene: TRBJ1-1
CDR3aa: CASTVGLTEAFF
CDR3nt: TGTGCCAGCACCGTGGGACTCACTGAAGCTTTCTTT

abundance: -
v_gene: TRBV7-6
d_gene: -
j_gene: TRBJ2-3
CDR3aa: CASSRLGALGTQYF
CDR3nt: TGTGCCAGCAGCCGGCTCGGGGCTCTCGGTACGCAGTATTTT

abundance: -
v_gene: TRBV5-4
d_gene: TRBD2
j_gene: TRBJ2-1
CDR3aa: CASTVTLAGGLYEQFF
CDR3nt: TGTGCCAGCACCGTCACCCTAGCGGGAGGGCTGTATGAGCAGTTCTTC

abundance: -
v_gene: TRBV28
d_gene: -
j_gene: TRBJ1-3
CDR3aa: CASIHSGNTIYF
CDR3nt: TGTGCCAGCATTCATTCTGGAAACACCATATATTTT

abundance: -
v_gene: TRBV11-2
d_gene: -
j_gene: TRBJ2-1
CDR3aa: CASSSGAGYNEQFF
CDR3nt: TGTGCCAGCAGCTCAGGGGCAGGCTACAATGAGCAGTTCTTC

abundance: few
v_gene: TRBV10-3
d_gene: TRBD1
j_gene: TRBJ2-7
CDR3aa: CAISGPDRGNSYEQYF
CDR3nt: TGTGCCATCAGTGGCCCCGACAGGGGGAACTCCTACGAGCAGTACTTC

abundance: -
v_gene: TRBV6-5
d_gene: -
j_gene: TRBJ2-7
CDR3aa: CASKRGQGTYEQYF
CDR3nt: TGTGCCAGCAAGAGGGGCCAAGGGACCTACGAGCAGTACTTC

abundance: -
v_gene: TRBV2
d_gene: -
j_gene: TRBJ1-5
CDR3aa: CASSARGLNQPQHF
CDR3nt: TGTGCCAGCAGTGCCCGGGGGCTCAATCAGCCCCAGCATTTT

abundance: -
v_gene: TRBV6-6
d_gene: TRBD2
j_gene: TRBJ2-7
CDR3aa: CASSEALAGGYEQYF
CDR3nt: TGTGCCAGCAGTGAGGCACTAGCGGGAGGGTACGAGCAGTACTTC

abundance: -
v_gene: TRBV7-9
d_gene: -
j_gene: TRBJ2-3
CDR3aa: CASSLGSRERSTDTQYF
CDR3nt: TGTGCCAGCAGCTTAGGCTCCCGGGAGAGAAGCACAGATACGCAGTATTTT

abundance: -
v_gene: TRBV27
d_gene: -
j_gene: TRBJ2-6
CDR3aa: CASSPVRVSSGANVLTF
CDR3nt: TGTGCCAGCAGTCCTGTCAGGGTGAGCTCTGGGGCCAACGTCCTGACTTTC

abundance: -
v_gene: TRBV6-5
d_gene: -
j_gene: TRBJ1-4
CDR3aa: CASMGQGVEKLFF
CDR3nt: TGTGCCAGCATGGGGCAGGGAGTTGAAAAACTGTTTTTT

abundance: -
v_gene: TRBV4-1
d_gene: -
j_gene: TRBJ2-7
CDR3aa: CASSQVRGPSYEQYF
CDR3nt: TGCGCCAGCAGCCAAGTTCGGGGCCCCTCCTACGAGCAGTACTTC

abundance: -
v_gene: TRBV7-2
d_gene: -
j_gene: TRBJ2-7
CDR3aa: CASTIGFGSYEQYF
CDR3nt: TGTGCCAGCACCATCGGGTTCGGCTCCTACGAGCAGTACTTC

abundance: once
v_gene: TRBV5-8
d_gene: -
j_gene: TRBJ2-1
CDR3aa: CASSLALVLAQNEQFF
CDR3nt: TGTGCCAGCAGCTTGGCCTTAGTGTTAGCACAAAATGAGCAGTTCTTC

abundance: -
v_gene: TRBV6-4
d_gene: TRBD2
j_gene: TRBJ2-7
CDR3aa: CASSDSMCERDCSYEQYF
CDR3nt: TGTGCCAGCAGTGACTCGATGTGCGAGCGGGACTGCTCCTACGAGCAGTACTTC

abundance: -
v_gene: TRBV6-6
d_gene: TRBD1
j_gene: TRBJ1-2
CDR3aa: CASSKDRGGGYTF
CDR3nt: TGTGCCAGCAGTAAAGACAGGGGAGGAGGCTACACCTTC